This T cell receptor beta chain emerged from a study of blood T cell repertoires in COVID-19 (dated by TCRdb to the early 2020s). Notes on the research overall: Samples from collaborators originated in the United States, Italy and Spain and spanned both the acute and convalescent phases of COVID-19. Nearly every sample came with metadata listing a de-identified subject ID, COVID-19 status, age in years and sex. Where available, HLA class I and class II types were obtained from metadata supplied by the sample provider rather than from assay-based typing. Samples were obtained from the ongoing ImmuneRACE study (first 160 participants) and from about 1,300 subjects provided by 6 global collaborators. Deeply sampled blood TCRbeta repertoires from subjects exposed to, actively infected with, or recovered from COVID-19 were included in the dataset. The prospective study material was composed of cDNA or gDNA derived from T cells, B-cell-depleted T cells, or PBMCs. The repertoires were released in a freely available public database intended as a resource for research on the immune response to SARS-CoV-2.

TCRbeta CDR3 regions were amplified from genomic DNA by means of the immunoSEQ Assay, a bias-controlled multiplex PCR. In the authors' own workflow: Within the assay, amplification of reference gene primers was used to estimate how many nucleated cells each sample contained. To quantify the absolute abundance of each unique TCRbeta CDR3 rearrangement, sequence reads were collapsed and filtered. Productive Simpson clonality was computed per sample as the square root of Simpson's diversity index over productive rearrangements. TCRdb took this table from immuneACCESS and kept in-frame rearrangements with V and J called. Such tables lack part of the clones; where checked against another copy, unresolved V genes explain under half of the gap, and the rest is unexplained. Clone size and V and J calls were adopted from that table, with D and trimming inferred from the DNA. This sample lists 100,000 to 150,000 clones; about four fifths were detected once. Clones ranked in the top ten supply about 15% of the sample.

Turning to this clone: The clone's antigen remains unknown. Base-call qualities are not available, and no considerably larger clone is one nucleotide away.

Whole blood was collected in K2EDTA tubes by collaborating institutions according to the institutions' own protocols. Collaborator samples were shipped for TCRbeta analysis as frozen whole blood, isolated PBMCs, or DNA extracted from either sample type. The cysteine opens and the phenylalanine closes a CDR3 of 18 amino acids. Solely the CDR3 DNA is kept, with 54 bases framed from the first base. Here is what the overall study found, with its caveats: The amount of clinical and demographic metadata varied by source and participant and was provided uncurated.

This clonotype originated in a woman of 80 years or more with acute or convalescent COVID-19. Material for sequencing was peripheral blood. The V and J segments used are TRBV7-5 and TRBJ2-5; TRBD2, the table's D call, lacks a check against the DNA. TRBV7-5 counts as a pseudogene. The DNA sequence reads TGTGTCAGAAGCTTTATAGCGGGGGGCGAGAATAAACAAGAGACCCAGTACTTC. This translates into CVRSFIAGGENKQETQYF.